These 10 T cell receptor beta chains were sequenced from one sample in a study of molecular identifiers for immune sequencing clone quantification. Using its own MiXCR run on the PCR reads, TCRdb lists one record per CDR3 protein. Seen here are about 320,000 distinct CDR3 sequences, about 22% observed once, and the top ten hold 0.75% to 0.85%. Sample: naive CD8+ T cells from blood, with Jurkat cell RNA spiked in. Subset: FACS-sorted CD8+CD4-CCR7+CD45RA+ naive T cells. The receptors were gathered from a human donor in good health. Some libraries in this study had Jurkat cell RNA spiked in.

On this clonotype: This may be a read error, as it is one base from a much larger clone. The V call is TRBV6-1, the J call TRBJ2-1; 8 nucleotides agree with TRBD2. The CDR3 loop spans 14 amino acids. Per the germline V gene, CDR1 is MNHNS and CDR2 is SASEGT. CDR3 DNA sequence: TGTGCCAGCAGTGTACTAGCGGAATACAATGAGCGGTTCTTC. Translated: CASSVLAEYNERFF.

V is TRBV19 and J is TRBJ1-2; TRBD1 might be the D (5 bases). Germline CDR1 LNHDA, CDR2 SQIVND (reference sequence). CDR3 length: 15 residues. Trimming shortened V by 0 bases and J by 5 bases, and 13 bases separated the two germline ends. For the CDR3, the DNA is TGTGCCAGTAGTATAGATGTGGGACCGAAATATGGCTACACCTTC. Its protein product is CASSIDVGPKYGYTF.

Details on this clonotype: The junction shows a germline mismatch at one end, possibly a read error. The chain has TRBV4-3 and TRBJ2-7; D unclear. The CDR3 runs 15 residues. Germline CDR1 and CDR2: LGHNA and YSLEER. The DNA for the CDR3 is TGCGCCGGCAGCCAAGATCGGAAGAGCTCCTACGAGCAGTACTTC. The encoded protein is CAGSQDRKSSYEQYF.

This clonotype was counted at least ten times. The V gene is TRBV6-5, the J gene TRBJ2-3; D is unresolved. The V end was cut by 10 bases, the J end by 4 bases, with 18 bases between. CDR1 and CDR2 from the germline V gene are MNHEY and SVGAGI. This CDR3 spans 14 amino acids. CDR3 in DNA: TGTGCCACTTCTTTGGTGGGGTCCCCAGATACGCAGTATTTT. Protein: CATSLVGSPDTQYF.

This clonotype came up many times. This rearrangement joins TRBV11-2 to TRBJ2-5; TRBD2 agrees at 8 bases. Looked up from germline, CDR1 is SGHAT and CDR2 is FQNNGV. The length of the CDR3 is 14 residues. Losses at the gene ends were 8 bases for V and 1 base for J; bases not matched to a gene: 6. This CDR3 is CASGQAGVQETQYF. The CDR3 DNA reads as TGTGCCAGCGGCCAAGCGGGGGTCCAAGAGACCCAGTACTTC. The variable domain in full, completed from reference TRBV11-2 and TRBJ2-5, reads EAGVAQSPRYKIIEKRQSVAFWCNPISGHATLYWYQQILGQGPKLLIQFQNNGVVDDSQLPKDRFSAERLKGVDSTLKIQPAKLEDSAVYLCASGQAGVQETQYFGPGTRLLVL.

The table lists this clonotype with a few counts. This rearrangement joins TRBV2 to TRBJ2-7; 7 nucleotides align to TRBD1. V was pared by 6 bases and J by 2 bases, with 13 bases of the junction left unmatched. This CDR3 spans 16 amino acids. From germline, CDR1 is SNHLY and CDR2 FYNNEI. CDR3 residues: CASSFDRAEVTYEQYF. The CDR3 DNA is TGTGCCAGCAGCTTTGACAGGGCAGAAGTAACCTACGAGCAGTACTTC. The complete variable domain, with remaining parts taken from reference TRBV2 and TRBJ2-7, reads EPEVTQTPSHQVTQMGQEVILRCVPISNHLYFYWYRQILGQKVEFLVSFYNNEISEKSEIFDDQFSVERPDGSNFTLKIRSTKLEDSAMYFCASSFDRAEVTYEQYFGPGTRLTVT.

This clonotype was detected ten times or more. The V call is TRBV4-3, the J call TRBJ2-7; 11 bases line up with TRBD2. This CDR3 region has 15 residues. Germline trimming cut 2 bases from V and 4 bases from J; bases unmatched to any gene: 4. Germline V CDR1 and CDR2: LGHNA, YSLEER. The CDR3 DNA follows: TGCGCCAGCAGCCAAAGCTCTAGCGGGGGGTACGAGCAGTACTTC. Translated: CASSQSSSGGYEQYF.

This clonotype has a count of ten or more. V gene TRBV3-1 combines with J gene TRBJ2-7; the D is unclear. V lost 0 bases to trimming and J lost 7 bases, with 16 bases between them. This CDR3 is 15 amino acids long. Per the germline V gene, CDR1 is LGHDT and CDR2 is YNNKEL (reference sequence). CDR3 DNA: TGTGCCAGCAGCCAAGAGTTCGGATTGGCTAGGGAGCAGTACTTC. This gives the protein CASSQEFGLAREQYF.

This clonotype was picked up many times. Written as DNA, the CDR3 is TGTGCCAGCAGCTTAGATGGCAGGCTTGGACAGCCCCAGCATTTT. Encoded protein: CASSLDGRLGQPQHF. This rearrangement joins TRBV7-2 to TRBJ1-5; no definite D call. Trimming removed 1 base from V and 7 bases from J, with 14 bases in between. Germline CDR1 is SGHTA and CDR2 is FQGNSA. This CDR3 has 15 amino acids.

About this clonotype: This may come from a read error, since a much larger clone is one base off. The chain carries TRBV2 and TRBJ2-1; D is ambiguous. CDR3 size: 14 residues. Germline V gene data show CDR1 as SNHLY and CDR2 as FYNNEI. This chain's CDR3 is CASSEMAPADEQSF. CDR3 bases: TGTGCCAGCAGTGAAATGGCCCCCGCGGATGAGCAGTCCTTC.